Listed below are T cell receptor beta chains from one sample, sequenced in a study of spatial heterogeneity in lung cancer. TCRdb analysed the 5' RACE reads with MiXCR anew, one entry per CDR3 protein. Of some 1,500 distinct CDR3 sequences in the sample, around 45% were seen once. The sample consisted of PBMCs, taken at surgery. All receptors derive from a female donor with early-stage non-small cell lung cancer. Each CDR3 is given with its conserved first and last residue. The D gene is left open where the match is weak. Part of the rows lack a size; the others show once, few, many or a class for expanded clones.

clone size	D gene	V gene	J gene	CDR3 DNA	CDR3 protein
.	TRBD1	TRBV29-1	TRBJ2-7	TGCAGCGTTGAACGACAGGGGGCGGGCGAGCAGTACTTC	CSVERQGAGEQYF
large	.	TRBV12-3/TRBV12-4	TRBJ2-7	TGTGCCAGCAGTTTAGTCGGGATCCAGGAGCAGTACTTC	CASSLVGIQEQYF
.	.	TRBV2	TRBJ2-3	TGTGCCAGCAGTGGGCTAGCTGCAGATACGCAGTATTTT	CASSGLAADTQYF
.	.	TRBV7-2	TRBJ1-1	TGTGCCAGCAGCTTCGACCCACACCCGAACACTGAAGCTTTCTTT	CASSFDPHPNTEAFF
.	TRBD1	TRBV6-5	TRBJ2-1	TGTGCCAGCAGGGGACAGACTAAGAGCAATGAGCAGTTCTTC	CASRGQTKSNEQFF
.	.	TRBV7-8	TRBJ2-3	TGTGCCAGCAGCTTAGGAGGATACACAGATACGCAGTATTTT	CASSLGGYTDTQYF
.	.	TRBV19	TRBJ2-1	TGTGCCAGTAGTATCCAGTTGACGCGAGAGGATGAGCAGTTCTTC	CASSIQLTREDEQFF
.	.	TRBV4-3	TRBJ2-4	TGCGCCAGCAGCCAAGAAGGGGGTGCCAAAAACATTCAGTACTTC	CASSQEGGAKNIQYF
.	.	TRBV5-4	TRBJ2-2	TGTGCCAGCGGCAGAAACACCGGGGAGCTGTTTTTT	CASGRNTGELFF
.	.	TRBV10-3	TRBJ2-3	TGTGCCATCAGTGAGTCAGGGGAAGGGGATACGCAGTATTTT	CAISESGEGDTQYF
large	.	TRBV20-1	TRBJ2-2	TGCAGTGCCGCCGTTGCAGCGAACACCGGGGAGCTGTTTTTT	CSAAVAANTGELFF
.	TRBD1	TRBV10-3	TRBJ2-7	TGTGCCATCAGTGAGAAGGCGGCAGGGGGCTACGAGCAGTACTTC	CAISEKAAGGYEQYF
.	.	TRBV4-1	TRBJ2-1	TGCGCCAGCAGCCAAGATCAGGCGGCGGGAACCTACAATGAGCAGTTCTTC	CASSQDQAAGTYNEQFF
.	.	TRBV7-2	TRBJ1-2	TGTGCCAGCAGCGGGTACATCTATGGCTACACCTTC	CASSGYIYGYTF
few	.	TRBV20-1	TRBJ2-7	TGCAGTGCTAGAGATGAGGAGACGGGGACTTTGAAGCAGTACTTC	CSARDEETGTLKQYF